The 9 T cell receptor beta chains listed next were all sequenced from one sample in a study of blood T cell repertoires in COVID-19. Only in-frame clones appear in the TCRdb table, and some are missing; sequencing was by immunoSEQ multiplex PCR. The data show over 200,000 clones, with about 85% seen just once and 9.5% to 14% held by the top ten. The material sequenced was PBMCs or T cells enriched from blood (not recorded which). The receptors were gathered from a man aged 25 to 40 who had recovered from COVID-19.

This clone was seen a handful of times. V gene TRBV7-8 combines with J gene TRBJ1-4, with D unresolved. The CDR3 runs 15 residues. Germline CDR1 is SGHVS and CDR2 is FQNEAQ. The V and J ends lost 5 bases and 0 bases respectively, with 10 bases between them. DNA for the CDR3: TGTGCCAGCAGCGCCTCAGATGCAACTAATGAAAAACTGTTTTTT. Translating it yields CASSASDATNEKLFF.

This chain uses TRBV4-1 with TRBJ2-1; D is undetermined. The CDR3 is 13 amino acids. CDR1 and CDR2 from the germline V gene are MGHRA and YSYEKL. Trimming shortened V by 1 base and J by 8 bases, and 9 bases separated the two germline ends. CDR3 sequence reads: CASSQVPPDEQFF. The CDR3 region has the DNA TGCGCCAGCAGCCAAGTCCCCCCGGATGAGCAGTTCTTC.

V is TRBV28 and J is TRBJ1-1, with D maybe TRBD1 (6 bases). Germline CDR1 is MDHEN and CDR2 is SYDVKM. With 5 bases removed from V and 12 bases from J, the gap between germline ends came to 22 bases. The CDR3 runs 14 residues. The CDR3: CASSLSSPRTATFF. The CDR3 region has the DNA TGTGCCAGCAGTCTATCGAGTCCGAGGACAGCTACTTTCTTT.

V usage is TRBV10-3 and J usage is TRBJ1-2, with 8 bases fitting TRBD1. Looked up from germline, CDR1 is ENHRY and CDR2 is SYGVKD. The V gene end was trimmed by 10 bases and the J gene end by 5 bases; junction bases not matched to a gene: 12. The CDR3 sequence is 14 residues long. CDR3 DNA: TGTGCCACGACCGGACAGGGAAACGTTTATGGCTACACCTTC. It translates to CATTGQGNVYGYTF.

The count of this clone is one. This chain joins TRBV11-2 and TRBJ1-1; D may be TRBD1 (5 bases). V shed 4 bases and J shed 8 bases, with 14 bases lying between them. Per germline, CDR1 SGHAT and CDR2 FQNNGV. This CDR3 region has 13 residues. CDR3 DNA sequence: TGTGCCAGCAGCTCTCAGGGAGGCTCCGAAGCTTTCTTT. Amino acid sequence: CASSSQGGSEAFF.

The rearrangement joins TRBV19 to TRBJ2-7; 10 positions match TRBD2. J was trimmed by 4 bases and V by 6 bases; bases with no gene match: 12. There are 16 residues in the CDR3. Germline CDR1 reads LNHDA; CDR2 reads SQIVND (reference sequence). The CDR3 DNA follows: TGTGCCAGTAGCCCAATACCGGGACTAGCGAGTTACGAGCAGTACTTC. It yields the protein CASSPIPGLASYEQYF.

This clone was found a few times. The CDR3 DNA reads as TGTGCCAGCAGCCATTCTCCGTGGCAAATAGAGACCCAGTACTTC. Its translation: CASSHSPWQIETQYF. The chain joins TRBV4-2 to TRBJ2-5, with D unresolved. The CDR3 runs 15 residues. V was pared by 3 bases and J by 4 bases, with 15 bases between. CDR1 is LGHNA, CDR2 YNFKEQ, per germline.

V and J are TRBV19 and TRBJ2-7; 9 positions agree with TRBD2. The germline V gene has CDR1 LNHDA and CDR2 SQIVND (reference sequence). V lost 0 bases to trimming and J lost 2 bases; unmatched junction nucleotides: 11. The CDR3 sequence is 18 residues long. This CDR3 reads CASSIEYGRSGRPYEQYF. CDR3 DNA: TGTGCCAGTAGTATAGAATACGGAAGGAGCGGGAGGCCCTACGAGCAGTACTTC.

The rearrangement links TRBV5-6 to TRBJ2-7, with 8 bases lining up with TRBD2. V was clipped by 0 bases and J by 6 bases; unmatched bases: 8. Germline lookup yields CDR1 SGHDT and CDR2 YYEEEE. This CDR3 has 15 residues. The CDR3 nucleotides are TGTGCCAGCAGCTTGGATGGTCGGGGGGGCCCCGAGCAGTACTTC. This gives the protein CASSLDGRGGPEQYF. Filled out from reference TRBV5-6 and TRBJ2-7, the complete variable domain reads DAGVTQSPTHLIKTRGQQVTLRCSPKSGHDTVSWYQQALGQGPQFIFQYYEEEERQRGNFPDRFSGHQFPNYSSELNVNALLLGDSALYLCASSLDGRGGPEQYFGPGTRLTVT.